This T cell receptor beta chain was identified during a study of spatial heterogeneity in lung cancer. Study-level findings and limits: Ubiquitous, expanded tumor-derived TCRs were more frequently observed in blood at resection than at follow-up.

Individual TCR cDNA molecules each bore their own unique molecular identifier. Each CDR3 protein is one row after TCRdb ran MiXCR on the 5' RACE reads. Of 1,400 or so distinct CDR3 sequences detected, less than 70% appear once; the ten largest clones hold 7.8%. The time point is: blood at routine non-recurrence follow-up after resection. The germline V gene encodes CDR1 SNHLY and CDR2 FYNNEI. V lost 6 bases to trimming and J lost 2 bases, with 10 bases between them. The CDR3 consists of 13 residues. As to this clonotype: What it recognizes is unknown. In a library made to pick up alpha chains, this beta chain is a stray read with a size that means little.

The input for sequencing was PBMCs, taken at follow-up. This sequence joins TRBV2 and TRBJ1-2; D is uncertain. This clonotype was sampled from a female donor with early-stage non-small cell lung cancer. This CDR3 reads CASRGRPNYGYTF. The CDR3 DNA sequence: TGTGCCAGCAGGGGGAGACCCAACTATGGCTACACCTTC.